This T cell receptor beta chain was profiled in a study of radiotherapy plus CTLA-4 blockade in lung cancer. Study findings and constraints: There was expansion of tumor-derived TCR clones in blood after radiotherapy plus ipilimumab.

Germline lookup yields CDR1 SGHAT and CDR2 FQNNGV. The CDR3 totals 16 residues. V gave up 6 bases and J gave up 2 bases; unmatched junction bases: 9. Method: immunoSEQ multiplex PCR; TCRdb's copy keeps in-frame clones and lacks some. The sample shows 75,000 to 100,000 clones, approximately 85% of them seen only once. On this clone itself: Its matching antigen is unknown.

V gene TRBV11-2 combines with J gene TRBJ2-7, with 11 nucleotides matching TRBD2. The receptor comes from a human donor with non-small cell lung cancer who had a partial response to radiotherapy plus ipilimumab. Sample: peripheral blood, taken from a patient treated with radiotherapy plus ipilimumab. The CDR3 loop reads CASSLGGTSGAYEQYF. The CDR3 coding sequence is TGTGCCAGCAGTTTGGGGGGGACTAGCGGCGCCTACGAGCAGTACTTC.